This T cell receptor beta chain was profiled in a study of monozygotic twins with cystic fibrosis (dated by TCRdb to the early 2020s). A note on the overall study: About 3 micrograms of fragmented DNA went through around 14 PCR cycles to produce barcoded libraries. TCR beta repertoires were compared within and between 16 monozygotic twin pairs with cystic fibrosis so that genetic influence on V and J gene usage could be assessed. The cohort included ten female and six male twin pairs, mostly children and adolescents, aged about 2.0 to 40 years with a median of approximately 8.9 years. Data for three of the twin pairs had been reported previously in another context. On the day blood was drawn, the twins' weight-for-height and FEVPerc (FEV1 disease centile) were ranked against those of the roughly 970 cohort participants. General conclusions and limits of the study: Nucleotide-identical clonotype sharing was significantly higher within monozygotic CF twin pairs than between unrelated CF individuals (P = 0.000026, Mann-Whitney). Simpson clonality was found to be generally low (median approximately 0.009), suggesting a naive-dominated repertoire, although higher clonality was observed in the most severely affected patients. The cohort was small, and the number of shared CDR3s showed no association with age, concordance or disease severity. V gene usage was most similar to the co-twin for 13 of 16 pairs, and J usage for 8 of 16 pairs, suggesting genetic constraints.

Following the manufacturer's instructions, TCR beta CDR3 regions were amplified by multiplex PCR with the immunoSEQ immune profiling system. Sequencing was performed on an Illumina NextSeq system. In the paper's pipeline: Sequence data were processed on the immunoSEQ Analyzer platform, and clonality was calculated as the square root of Simpson's index of productive rearrangements. Jensen-Shannon distance served as the measure of similarity in V and J usage, while OLGA was used to compute CDR3 generation probabilities. The researchers looked up shared CDR3 sequences in the immuneACCESS database (August 2020) and in VDJdb (December 2020). The table was pulled from immuneACCESS by TCRdb, which kept in-frame rearrangements only. Such tables lose some clones; where checked, under half of the loss comes from unresolved V genes, and the rest has no known cause. V and J calls and clone size are as listed in that table; D and trimming were resolved from the DNA. The sample includes 25,000 to 40,000 clones, with around 96% observed a single time. The ten largest make up 0.15% to 0.2% of the sample.

The twin pairs came from the European Cystic Fibrosis Twin and Sibling Study Cohort, which recruited patients from over a hundred CF clinics across 14 European countries. Zygosity and CFTR genotype were confirmed in-house, and zygosity was tested by multiplex PCR of nine short tandem repeat loci. Peripheral blood was sampled from each twin, and clinical parameters were recorded on the day of blood sampling. Phenol/chloroform extraction was used to isolate genomic DNA from peripheral blood cells, and the DNA was then kept in TE buffer at 4 degrees C. The germline V gene gives CDR1 as SNHLY and CDR2 as FYNNEI. Cut back by 4 bases and 7 bases, the V and J ends lie 14 bases apart. Including cysteine and phenylalanine, the CDR3 has 14 amino acids. CDR3 DNA only is kept here, 42 bases in frame from base 1. A note on this clone: Its antigen remains undetermined. Base quality data are lacking; no much larger clone is found one base away.

This chain joins TRBV2 to TRBJ2-1, with the D gene uncertain. Sequencing input: blood. The sequence came from a girl aged 2 to 9 with cystic fibrosis. The nucleotide sequence reads as follows: TGTGCCAGCAGTGTGCTAGTGGCTCGAAATGAGCAGTTCTTC. This is translated as CASSVLVARNEQFF.